This passage covers 29 T cell receptor beta chains from one sample sequenced in a study of CD8 T cells in ankylosing spondylitis. One entry per CDR3 protein results from TCRdb running MiXCR on the 5' RACE reads. The data hold around 250,000 distinct CDR3 sequences, with 15% to 20% observed a single time. Sequenced sample: blood, either unsorted or a sorted T cell fraction (not recorded which). These receptors originate from a male donor with ankylosing spondylitis or in good health (not recorded which).

The chain recombines TRBV2 with TRBJ2-3, with no clear D. The CDR3 sequence is 15 residues long. In germline, CDR1 is SNHLY, CDR2 FYNNEI. V lost 0 bases, J lost 2 bases, and 9 bases lay in between. The chain's CDR3 is CASSEAVTDTDTQYF. The CDR3 region has the DNA TGTGCCAGCAGTGAAGCGGTAACCGACACAGATACGCAGTATTTT.

This clonotype was observed a few times. The CDR3 DNA sequence: TGTGCCAGCAGCTTAGGTGGGTCGGGCGAGCAGTACTTC. Amino acids: CASSLGGSGEQYF. This chain connects TRBV11-2 to TRBJ2-7; D remains unclear. The CDR3 covers 13 residues. V lost 1 base, J lost 6 bases, and 10 bases lay in between. Germline V gene lookup returns CDR1 SGHAT and CDR2 FQNNGV.

The J gene is TRBJ2-1, the V gene TRBV4-1; 10 nucleotides align to TRBD2. V trimming: 1 base; J trimming: 3 bases; junction bases outside the gene matches: 6. The CDR3 spans 17 residues. Germline V gene data show CDR1 as MGHRA and CDR2 as YSYEKL. The CDR3: CASSQGPGLAVYNEQFF. In nucleotides, the CDR3 is TGCGCCAGCAGCCAAGGGCCCGGACTAGCGGTCTACAATGAGCAGTTCTTC.

This clonotype was observed many times. The chain is built from TRBV12-3 or TRBV12-4 and TRBJ2-1; TRBD2 matches 9 bases. The CDR3 extends over 15 amino acids. Trimming cost V 3 bases and J 3 bases; bases outside gene matches: 3. The CDR3, as DNA: TGTGCCAGCAGTTTGACTAGCGGATACTACAATGAGCAGTTCTTC. Translated, it gives CASSLTSGYYNEQFF.

This clonotype has just a few counts. The chain recombines TRBV5-1 with TRBJ2-7; D is uncertain. Trimming shortened V by 0 bases and J by 2 bases, and 12 bases separated the two germline ends. CDR1 and CDR2 (germline): SGHRS, YFSETQ. The CDR3 spans 15 residues. CDR3 bases: TGCGCCAGCAGCTTGGAGCCCATCTCTACCTACGAGCAGTACTTC. The encoded protein is CASSLEPISTYEQYF.

V usage is TRBV29-1 and J usage is TRBJ2-1; D might be TRBD2 (5 bases). This CDR3 comprises 16 residues. Trimming took off 0 bases at V and 7 bases at J, with 19 bases between the two ends. Germline loops: CDR1 SQVTM, CDR2 ANQGSEA. The CDR3 sequence: CSVEDITGSLSNEQFF. As DNA, the CDR3 is TGCAGCGTTGAAGATATCACGGGATCTTTGTCAAATGAGCAGTTCTTC.

The gene calls are TRBV12-3 or TRBV12-4 and TRBJ2-7; 7 bases line up with TRBD1. V was pared by 7 bases and J by 3 bases, with 9 bases of the junction left unmatched. The CDR3 spans 14 residues. CDR3 bases: TGTGCCAGCATCAAGACAGGGAAGGACTACGAGCAGTACTTC. Translating gives CASIKTGKDYEQYF.

Ten or more counts support this clonotype. This chain connects TRBV20-1 to TRBJ2-3, with D possibly TRBD1 on 5 matching bases. V lost 4 bases and J 1 base, leaving 18 bases between the germline ends. Germline assignment: CDR1 DFQATT and CDR2 SNEGSKA (reference sequence). The CDR3 is 16 amino acids. Here the CDR3 DNA reads TGCAGTGCTACCGGCAGGGCTTCAATGGGCACAGATACGCAGTATTTT. This gives the protein CSATGRASMGTDTQYF.

Many counts were recorded for this clonotype. The chain joins TRBV29-1 to TRBJ2-1; D might be TRBD2 (5 bases). Germline lookup yields CDR1 SQVTM and CDR2 ANQGSEA. Trimming removed 1 base from V and 6 bases from J, with 16 bases in between. This CDR3 has 15 amino acids. The CDR3 sequence is CSVEAEGTYSNEQFF. The CDR3 DNA reads as TGCAGCGTTGAAGCAGAGGGTACTTACTCCAATGAGCAGTTCTTC.

At least ten counts were recorded for this clonotype. This chain connects TRBV6-1 to TRBJ2-7, with TRBD2 matching over 7 bases. V gave up 5 bases and J gave up 4 bases; unmatched junction bases: 14. This CDR3 is 16 amino acids long. Germline loops: CDR1 MNHNS, CDR2 SASEGT. The CDR3 protein is CASSPGVGGSEYEQYF. CDR3 bases: TGTGCCAGCAGTCCGGGAGTCGGGGGGAGTGAGTACGAGCAGTACTTC.

This clonotype was recorded many times. V and J are TRBV12-3 or TRBV12-4 and TRBJ2-2; D may be TRBD2 (5 bases). With 4 bases removed from V and 3 bases from J, the gap between germline ends came to 15 bases. The length of the CDR3 is 16 residues. The CDR3 loop is CASSSGLRADTGELFF. DNA of the CDR3: TGTGCCAGCAGTTCCGGACTGAGGGCTGACACCGGGGAGCTGTTTTTT.

The CDR3 region is CASYRGFSYNEQFF. In DNA form, the CDR3 reads TGTGCCAGCTACCGCGGTTTCTCCTACAATGAGCAGTTCTTC. V and J are TRBV6-1 and TRBJ2-1; D is undetermined. Germline V lookup: CDR1 MNHNS, CDR2 SASEGT. The CDR3 has 14 residues. V was cut by 8 bases and J by 0 bases, with 11 bases left in between.

Concerning this clonotype: Given the absence of the conserved phenylalanine or tryptophan at the CDR3 end, a read error is likely. The chain links TRBV7-8 to TRBJ2-7; TRBD2 matches at 9 bases. V was clipped by 5 bases and J by 1 base; unmatched bases: 12. The CDR3 extends over 17 amino acids. Germline loops: CDR1 SGHVS, CDR2 FQNEAQ. In DNA form, the CDR3 reads TGTGCCAGCAGCGGAGGGGTAGCGGGGGAGACTTCCTACGAGCAGTACTAC. Its translation: CASSGGVAGETSYEQYY.

The CDR3 DNA reads as TGTGCCAGCAGCTCTAGTTTAAGCTCCTACAATGAGCAGTTCTTC. It is translated as CASSSSLSSYNEQFF. The V call is TRBV11-2, the J call TRBJ2-1; D uncertain. This CDR3 spans 15 amino acids. The germline gives CDR1 SGHAT, CDR2 FQNNGV. The ends were cut back, 4 bases at V and 0 bases at J, with 10 bases in the middle.

This clonotype appeared a few times. The chain links TRBV4-1 to TRBJ1-2; a weak D match, TRBD1 (5 bases). Germline V gene data show CDR1 as MGHRA and CDR2 as YSYEKL. V was shortened by 4 bases and J by 4 bases, with 16 bases between the two germline ends. The CDR3 covers 15 residues. The CDR3 spells CASSPTPGTGYGYTF. CDR3 in DNA: TGCGCCAGCAGCCCCACTCCCGGGACCGGCTATGGCTACACCTTC.

This clonotype was observed many times. The V call is TRBV4-2, the J call TRBJ1-2; D is unclear. Germline lookup yields CDR1 LGHNA and CDR2 YNFKEQ. The CDR3 consists of 15 residues. Deletions cut 0 bases from V and 3 bases from J, with 11 bases between. The CDR3: CASSQDLVTHYGYTF. CDR3 in DNA: TGTGCCAGCAGCCAAGATCTCGTTACCCACTATGGCTACACCTTC.

V is TRBV15 and J is TRBJ2-1; D is possibly TRBD2 (5 bases). This CDR3 has 14 residues. Germline V gives CDR1 LNHNV, CDR2 YYDKDF (reference sequence). V was trimmed by 0 bases and J by 9 bases, leaving 12 bases between them. The CDR3 DNA sequence: TGTGCCACCAGCAGAGATTCGGGGATGAGTGAGCAGTTCTTC. This encodes CATSRDSGMSEQFF.

The genes are TRBV11-2 and TRBJ1-1, with D possibly matching TRBD1 (5 bases). The CDR3 consists of 15 residues. Germline V gene sequence: CDR1 SGHAT, CDR2 FQNNGV. Trimming took off 1 base at V and 4 bases at J, with 13 bases between the two ends. In nucleotides, the CDR3 is TGTGCCAGCAGCTTAGGGGTGCAGGGAGGCACTGAAGCTTTCTTT. Translation: CASSLGVQGGTEAFF.

There are a few counts of this clonotype. The CDR3 DNA is TGTGCCAGCAGCGCAGCTCTAACCTATGGCTACACCTTC. It encodes CASSAALTYGYTF. V usage is TRBV9 and J usage is TRBJ1-2; D is uncertain. With 3 bases removed from V and 4 bases from J, the gap between germline ends came to 10 bases. The CDR3 contains 13 residues. Germline V gene data show CDR1 as SGDLS and CDR2 as YYNGEE. Complete variable domain (other parts from reference TRBV9 and TRBJ1-2): DSGVTQTPKHLITATGQRVTLRCSPRSGDLSVYWYQQSLDQGLQFLIQYYNGEERAKGNILERFSAQQFPDLHSELNLSSLELGDSALYFCASSAALTYGYTFGSGTRLTVV.

This clonotype was observed a handful of times. The chain joins TRBV29-1 to TRBJ2-7; 7 bases line up with TRBD2. Germline-derived CDR1 and CDR2 are SQVTM and ANQGSEA. V dropped 4 bases and J dropped 10; count of bases not matched to a gene: 22. The CDR3 loop spans 16 amino acids. CDR3 loop: CSVVGRQGGDPTSQYF. Written as DNA, the CDR3 is TGCAGCGTTGTGGGGCGCCAGGGAGGGGACCCAACGTCCCAGTACTTC.

The chain links TRBV12-3 or TRBV12-4 to TRBJ2-2, with TRBD2 matching over 13 bases. V lost 6 bases to trimming and J lost 3 bases; unmatched junction nucleotides: 16. This CDR3 is 20 amino acids long. The CDR3 DNA follows: TGTGCCAGCAGCAACACCGGGACTAGCGGGACTGAAGGAGACACCGGGGAGCTGTTTTTT. Protein sequence: CASSNTGTSGTEGDTGELFF.

The chain has TRBV20-1 and TRBJ2-6, with D hard to call. The CDR3 is 14 amino acids. Germline CDR1 DFQATT, CDR2 SNEGSKA (reference sequence). V lost 0 bases to trimming and J lost 2 bases, with 5 bases between them. The CDR3 nucleotides are TGCAGTGCTAGAGACATTACTGGGGCCAACGTCCTGACTTTC. It codes for CSARDITGANVLTF.

This clonotype was observed a handful of times. This chain uses TRBV29-1 with TRBJ2-7; D may be TRBD1 (5 bases). Trimming removed 4 bases from V and 2 bases from J, with 6 bases in between. Germline V gives CDR1 SQVTM, CDR2 ANQGSEA. The CDR3 totals 11 residues. The CDR3 DNA reads TGCAGCGTTGTACAGGCCTACGAGCAGTACTTC. Its translation: CSVVQAYEQYF.

The V gene is TRBV29-1, the J gene TRBJ2-1; D gene ambiguous. The V and J ends lost 6 bases and 0 bases respectively, with 15 bases between them. CDR3 length: 15 amino acids. Germline values: CDR1 SQVTM, CDR2 ANQGSEA. CDR3 amino acids: CSVKERLSSYNEQFF. The CDR3 DNA reads TGCAGCGTAAAAGAGCGATTGAGCTCCTACAATGAGCAGTTCTTC.

This clonotype was counted a few times. Sequence at one end of the junction differs from germline and may be a read error. The chain employs TRBV15 and TRBJ2-1; 10 bases align to TRBD2. CDR3 length: 16 residues. The germline V gene has CDR1 LNHNV and CDR2 YYDKDF (reference sequence). The CDR3 spells CATSGDSGRSYNEQFF. The CDR3 DNA is TGTGCCACCAGCGGAGATAGCGGGAGGTCCTACAATGAGCAGTTCTTC. The whole variable domain, filled in from reference TRBV15 and TRBJ2-1, reads DAMVIQNPRYQVTQFGKPVTLSCSQTLNHNVMYWYQQKSSQAPKLLFHYYDKDFNNEADTPDNFQSRRPNTSFCFLDIRSPGLGDTAMYLCATSGDSGRSYNEQFFGPGTRLTVL.

This clonotype was counted between two and nine times. The chain is built from TRBV27 and TRBJ2-4; a weak D match, TRBD1 (5 bases). The CDR3 has 13 amino acids. V lost 4 bases and J lost 7, with 11 bases in between. Germline V gene lookup returns CDR1 MNHEY and CDR2 SMNVEV (reference sequence). The CDR3 DNA reads as TGTGCCAGCAGTTCGGACATTGAGAACATTCAGTACTTC. It specifies CASSSDIENIQYF.

The V and J genes are TRBV10-3 and TRBJ2-5; 8 nucleotides match TRBD2. J gave up 4 bases and V 10 bases, and 11 bases lay outside the gene matches. Per germline, CDR1 ENHRY and CDR2 SYGVKD. This CDR3 is 14 amino acids long. The CDR3 reads CASRDAGGVETQYF. CDR3 in DNA: TGTGCCAGTCGCGACGCGGGGGGTGTAGAGACCCAGTACTTC.

This clonotype was counted only a few times. V is TRBV29-1 and J is TRBJ2-7; 10 bases agree with TRBD1. CDR3 length: 15 amino acids. V shed 0 bases and J 2 bases; nucleotides not matched to a gene: 4. From germline, CDR1 is SQVTM and CDR2 ANQGSEA. DNA for the CDR3: TGCAGCGTTGAAGATCCGGGACAGGGGACCTACGAGCAGTACTTC. This gives the protein CSVEDPGQGTYEQYF.

This clonotype was counted ten times or more. The chain is built from TRBV9 and TRBJ2-1, with a tentative D call TRBD1 (5 bases). Deletions cut 2 bases from V and 0 bases from J, with 9 bases between. The CDR3 has 15 amino acids. Germline V gene lookup returns CDR1 SGDLS and CDR2 YYNGEE. The CDR3 region has the DNA TGTGCCAGCAGCGTGAGTGACAGCTCCTACAATGAGCAGTTCTTC. This encodes CASSVSDSSYNEQFF.